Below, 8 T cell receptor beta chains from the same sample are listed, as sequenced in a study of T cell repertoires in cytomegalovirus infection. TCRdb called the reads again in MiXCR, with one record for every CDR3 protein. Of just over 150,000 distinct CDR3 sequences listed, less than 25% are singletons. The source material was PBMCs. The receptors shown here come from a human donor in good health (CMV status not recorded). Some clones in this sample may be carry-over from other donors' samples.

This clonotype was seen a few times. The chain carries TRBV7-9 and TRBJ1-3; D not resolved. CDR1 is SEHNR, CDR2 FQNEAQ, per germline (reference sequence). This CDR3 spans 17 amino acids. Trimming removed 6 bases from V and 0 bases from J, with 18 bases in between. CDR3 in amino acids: CASSQIPTGSSGNTIYF. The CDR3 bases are TGTGCCAGCAGTCAAATACCCACGGGGAGCTCTGGAAACACCATATATTTT.

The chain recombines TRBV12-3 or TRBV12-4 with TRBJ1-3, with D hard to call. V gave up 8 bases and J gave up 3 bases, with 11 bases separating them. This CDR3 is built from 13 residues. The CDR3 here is CASGWGGGNTIYF. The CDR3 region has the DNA TGTGCCAGCGGGTGGGGAGGTGGAAACACCATATATTTT.

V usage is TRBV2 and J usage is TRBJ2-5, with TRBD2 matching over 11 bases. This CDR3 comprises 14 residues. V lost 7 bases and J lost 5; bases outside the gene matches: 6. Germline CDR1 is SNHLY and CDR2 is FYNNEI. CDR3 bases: TGTGCCAGCACTAAACGACTAGCGGGGGAGACCCAGTACTTC. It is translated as CASTKRLAGETQYF.

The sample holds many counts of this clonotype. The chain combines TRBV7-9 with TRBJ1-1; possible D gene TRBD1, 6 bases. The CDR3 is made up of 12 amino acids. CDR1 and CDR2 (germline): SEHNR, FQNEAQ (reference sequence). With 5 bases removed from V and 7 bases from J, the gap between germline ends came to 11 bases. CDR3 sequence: CASSQGFSEAFF. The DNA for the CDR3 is TGTGCCAGCAGCCAGGGGTTCAGTGAAGCTTTCTTT.

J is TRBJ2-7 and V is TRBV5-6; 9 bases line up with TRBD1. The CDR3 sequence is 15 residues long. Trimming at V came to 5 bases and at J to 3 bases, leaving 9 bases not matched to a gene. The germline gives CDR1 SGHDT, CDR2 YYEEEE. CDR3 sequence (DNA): TGTGCCAGCAGGTTTTCCGGGACAGGGCTCTACGAGCAGTACTTC. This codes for CASRFSGTGLYEQYF.

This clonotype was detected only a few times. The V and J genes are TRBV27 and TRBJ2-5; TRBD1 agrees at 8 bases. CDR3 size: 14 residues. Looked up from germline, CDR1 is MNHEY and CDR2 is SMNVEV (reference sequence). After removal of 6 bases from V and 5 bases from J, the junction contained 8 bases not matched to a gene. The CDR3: CASRPTGVLETQYF. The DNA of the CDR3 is TGTGCCAGCAGACCGACAGGGGTATTGGAGACCCAGTACTTC.

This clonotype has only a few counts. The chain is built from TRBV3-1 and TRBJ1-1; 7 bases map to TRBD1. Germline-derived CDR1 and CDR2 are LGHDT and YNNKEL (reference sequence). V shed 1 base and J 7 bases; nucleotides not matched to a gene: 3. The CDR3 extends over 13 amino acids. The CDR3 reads CASSQGQGNEAFF. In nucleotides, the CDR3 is TGTGCCAGCAGCCAAGGACAGGGAAATGAAGCTTTCTTT.

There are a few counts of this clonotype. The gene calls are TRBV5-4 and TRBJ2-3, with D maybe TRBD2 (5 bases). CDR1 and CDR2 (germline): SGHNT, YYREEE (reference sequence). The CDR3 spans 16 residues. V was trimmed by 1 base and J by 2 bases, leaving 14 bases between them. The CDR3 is CASSLLVAGSTDTQYF. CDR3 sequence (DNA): TGTGCCAGCAGCTTGTTGGTGGCGGGTTCCACAGATACGCAGTATTTT.